These 12 T cell receptor beta chains share one sample of origin, sequenced in a study of blood T cell repertoires in COVID-19. Libraries were prepared by immunoSEQ multiplex PCR; TCRdb keeps only in-frame clonotypes and omits some of them. The top ten hold roughly 5.2% of the sample, which has some 39,000 clones, more than 85% seen once. The specimen sequenced was peripheral blood. These receptors all stem from a human donor in a cohort sampled during active COVID-19.

The chain links TRBV7-3 to TRBJ2-1; weak D call: TRBD2 (6 bases). V was clipped by 0 bases and J by 2 bases, with 8 bases between them. Germline values: CDR1 SGHTA, CDR2 FQGTGA. CDR3 size: 15 residues. The CDR3 loop reads CASSLTSGTYNEQFF. CDR3 nucleotides: TGTGCCAGCAGCTTAACTAGCGGAACCTACAATGAGCAGTTCTTC. Supplemented by reference TRBV7-3 and TRBJ2-1, the full variable domain reads GAGVSQTPSNKVTEKGKYVELRCDPISGHTALYWYRQSLGQGPEFLIYFQGTGAADDSGLPNDRFFAVRPEGSVSTLKIQRTERGDSAVYLCASSLTSGTYNEQFFGPGTRLTVL.

V usage is TRBV5-1 and J usage is TRBJ1-5, with TRBD1 as a possible D gene (6 bases). The CDR3 consists of 14 residues. V was pared by 0 bases and J by 7 bases, with 11 bases between. The germline V gene has CDR1 SGHRS and CDR2 YFSETQ. The CDR3 region has the DNA TGCGCCAGCAGCTTGGAACAGGGCGACCAGCCCCAGCATTTT. It translates to CASSLEQGDQPQHF.

This sequence joins TRBV28 and TRBJ2-1; TRBD1 agrees at 10 bases. This CDR3 spans 15 amino acids. Germline values: CDR1 MDHEN, CDR2 SYDVKM. Trimming cost V 7 bases and J 8 bases; bases outside gene matches: 11. The CDR3 sequence: CASIMGGTGVDEQFF. Written as DNA, the CDR3 is TGTGCCAGCATCATGGGCGGGACAGGGGTAGATGAGCAGTTCTTC.

The chain recombines TRBV14 with TRBJ2-2; no clear D. CDR1 and CDR2 from the germline V gene are SGHDN and FVKESK. This CDR3 has 13 residues. The germline V and J ends were trimmed by 4 bases and 6 bases, with 9 bases remaining between them. CDR3 in amino acids: CASSPLGPGELFF. The DNA of the CDR3 is TGTGCCAGCAGCCCCCTCGGTCCCGGGGAGCTGTTTTTT.

The chain carries TRBV11-1 and TRBJ2-5; perhaps TRBD2 as D (5 bases). V dropped 5 bases and J dropped 1 base, with 17 bases sitting between them. CDR1 SGHAT and CDR2 FQDESV come from the germline V gene (reference sequence). The CDR3 consists of 16 residues. The CDR3 is CASSLNRGRVQETQYF. The CDR3 nucleotides are TGTGCCAGCAGCCTTAATCGAGGGCGAGTCCAAGAGACCCAGTACTTC.

A single count supports this clone. V and J are TRBV30 and TRBJ2-1, with D perhaps TRBD2 (6 bases). The CDR3 sequence is 13 residues long. Germline V CDR1 and CDR2: GTSNPN, SVGIG (reference sequence). V dropped 0 bases and J dropped 7 bases, with 10 bases sitting between them. The CDR3 DNA is TGTGCCTGGAGTGTACGACTAGAAAATGAGCAGTTCTTC. Translated, it gives CAWSVRLENEQFF.

The rearrangement joins TRBV5-6 to TRBJ2-2, with TRBD1 identical over 10 bases. Germline values: CDR1 SGHDT, CDR2 YYEEEE. The junction had 9 bases not matched to a gene; V was cut back by 4 bases and J by 3 bases. This CDR3 region has 17 residues. CDR3 coding DNA: TGTGCCAGCAGCCCCTCAGGGACAGGGGTAGACACCGGGGAGCTGTTTTTT. It encodes CASSPSGTGVDTGELFF.

This chain connects TRBV18 to TRBJ2-7; TRBD2 is a possible D gene (5 bases). Germline CDR1 KGHSH, CDR2 LQKENI. V lost 3 bases and J 4 bases, leaving 13 bases between the germline ends. This CDR3 comprises 14 residues. The CDR3 DNA is TGTGCCAGCTCACCCCGCGTCACGGGATACGAGCAGTACTTC. Its translation: CASSPRVTGYEQYF.

The chain carries TRBV9 and TRBJ1-4; TRBD1 agrees at 8 bases. Germline V gene lookup returns CDR1 SGDLS and CDR2 YYNGEE. This CDR3 has 16 residues. Germline trimming cut 3 bases from V and 5 bases from J; bases unmatched to any gene: 9. CDR3 in amino acids: CASSAPSTGGNEKLFF. CDR3 nucleotide sequence: TGTGCCAGCAGCGCCCCCTCCACAGGGGGAAATGAAAAACTGTTTTTT.

This chain uses TRBV6-5 with TRBJ1-5; no firm D call. Germline loops: CDR1 MNHEY, CDR2 SVGAGI. V lost 11 bases to trimming and J lost 3 bases, with 11 bases between them. The CDR3 spans 12 residues. CDR3 amino acids: CAAGVVNQPQHF. In nucleotides, the CDR3 is TGTGCCGCCGGGGTCGTCAATCAGCCCCAGCATTTT.

The CDR3 is CASSQDMGQGTSPLHF. In nucleotides, the CDR3 is TGTGCCAGCAGCCAAGATATGGGACAGGGTACTTCACCCCTCCACTTT. The V call is TRBV4-2, the J call TRBJ1-6, with 9 nucleotides matching TRBD1. The CDR3 extends over 16 amino acids. The ends lost 0 bases at V and 9 bases at J; junction bases unmatched: 6. Germline CDR1 LGHNA, CDR2 YNFKEQ.

V usage is TRBV27 and J usage is TRBJ2-2; 7 bases line up with TRBD1. The V gene's germline CDR1 is MNHEY and CDR2 SMNVEV (reference sequence). The CDR3 is 13 amino acids. After removal of 7 bases from V and 5 bases from J, the junction contained 4 bases not matched to a gene. The CDR3 coding sequence is TGTGCCAGCAAAGCGACAGGGACCGGGGAGCTGTTTTTT. Translation: CASKATGTGELFF.